Reported below is one T cell receptor (beta chain). Its cognate antigen is unknown. The CDR3 contains 15 residues. Germline CDR1 reads SGDLS; CDR2 reads YYNGEE. Unmatched junction bases numbered 4, after V lost 3 bases and J lost 2 bases. The source of the sample is a study of graft-versus-host responses after intestinal transplantation. Study context: Once they had received anti-thymocyte globulin induction, all recipients took tacrolimus and steroids for about three years.

The study, taken as a whole, reports: Levels of circulating GvH clones at their peak were associated with early post-transplant HvG declines. In recipient marrow, GvH clones were found, and some appeared first in ileum or blood. In patients with graft-donor T cell macrochimerism, allograft graft-versus-host to host-versus-graft clonal ratios were high.

Sequencing used immunoSEQ multiplex PCR; TCRdb keeps in-frame clones, though not all of them. This table holds some 11,000 clones, around 83% found once. The sequencing here drew on PBMCs, taken approximately 120 days after transplant. V usage is TRBV9 and J usage is TRBJ2-1; 8 bases are shared with TRBD2. The receptor comes from a human patient who received an intestinal transplant, so some T cells may come from the graft donor. The CDR3 sequence: CASSGSGAAYNEQFF. The CDR3 DNA sequence: TGTGCCAGCAGCGGTAGCGGGGCGGCCTACAATGAGCAGTTCTTC.